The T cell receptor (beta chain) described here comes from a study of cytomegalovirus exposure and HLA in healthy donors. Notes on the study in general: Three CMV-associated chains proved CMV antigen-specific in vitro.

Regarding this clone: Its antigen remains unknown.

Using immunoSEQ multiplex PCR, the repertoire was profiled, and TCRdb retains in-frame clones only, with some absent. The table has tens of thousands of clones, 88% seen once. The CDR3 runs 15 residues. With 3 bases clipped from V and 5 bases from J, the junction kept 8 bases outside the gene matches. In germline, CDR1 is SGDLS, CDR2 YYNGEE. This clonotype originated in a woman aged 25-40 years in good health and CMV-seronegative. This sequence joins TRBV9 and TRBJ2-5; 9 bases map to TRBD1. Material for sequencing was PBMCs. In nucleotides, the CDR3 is TGTGCCAGCAGCGCCGCTGACAGGGGGGCGGAGACCCAGTACTTC. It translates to CASSAADRGAETQYF.